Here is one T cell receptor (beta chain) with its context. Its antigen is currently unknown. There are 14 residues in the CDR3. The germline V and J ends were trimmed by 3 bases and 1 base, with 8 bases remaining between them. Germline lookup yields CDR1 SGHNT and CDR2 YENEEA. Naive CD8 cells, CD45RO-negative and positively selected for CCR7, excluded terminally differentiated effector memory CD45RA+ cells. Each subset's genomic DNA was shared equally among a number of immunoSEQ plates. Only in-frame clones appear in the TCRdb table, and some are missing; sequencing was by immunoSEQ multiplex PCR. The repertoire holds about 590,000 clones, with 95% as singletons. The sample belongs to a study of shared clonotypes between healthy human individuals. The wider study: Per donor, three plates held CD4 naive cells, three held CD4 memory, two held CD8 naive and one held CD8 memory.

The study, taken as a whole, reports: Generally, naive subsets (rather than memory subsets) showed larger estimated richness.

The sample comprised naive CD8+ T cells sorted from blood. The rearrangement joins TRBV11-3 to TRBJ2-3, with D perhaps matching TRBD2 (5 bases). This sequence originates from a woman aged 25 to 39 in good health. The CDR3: CASSLYGGTDTQYF. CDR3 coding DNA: TGTGCCAGCAGCTTGTACGGGGGCACAGATACGCAGTATTTT.